This is a list of T cell receptor beta chains from one sample in a study of T-cell memory formation after mild COVID-19. TCRdb analysed the 5' RACE reads with MiXCR anew, one entry per CDR3 protein. This repertoire shows about 200,000 distinct CDR3 sequences, approximately 10% found once; its top ten account for roughly 4%. The specimen was PBMCs or a T cell subset sorted from them (not recorded which). Receptors originate from a man aged 18 to 30 who had mild COVID-19 (a few samples of this study predate the infection). Cell type and time point are not known. Each CDR3 is given with its conserved first and last residue. D genes are given only for firm matches. Where a row states a size, it is once, few, many or the class of an expanded clone; other rows omit it.

V: TRBV18
J: TRBJ2-5
size: NA
length: 15
D: NA
CDR3: CASSPNGDSGETQYF
DNA: TGTGCCAGCTCACCGAACGGGGACAGCGGGGAGACCCAGTACTTC

V: TRBV7-2
J: TRBJ2-5
size: NA
length: 16
D: NA
CDR3: CASSFRANQQRETQYF
DNA: TGTGCCAGCAGCTTTCGAGCCAACCAACAGCGGGAGACCCAGTACTTC

V: TRBV5-1
J: TRBJ2-3
size: NA
length: 16
D: NA
CDR3: CASSFMLSNPTDTQYF
DNA: TGCGCCAGCAGCTTCATGTTATCCAACCCCACAGATACGCAGTATTTT

V: TRBV5-1
J: TRBJ2-1
size: NA
length: 13
D: NA
CDR3: CASSFQDGDVQFF
DNA: TGCGCCAGCAGCTTCCAGGACGGGGACGTGCAGTTCTTC

V: TRBV12-3/TRBV12-4
J: TRBJ1-1
size: many
length: 13
D: NA
CDR3: CASRLRLHTEAFF
DNA: TGTGCCAGCAGGTTGAGGCTGCACACTGAAGCTTTCTTT

V: TRBV4-3
J: TRBJ2-5
size: few
length: 17
D: NA
CDR3: CASSQETSPGRGETQYF
DNA: TGCGCCAGCAGCCAAGAAACTAGCCCAGGGCGGGGAGAGACCCAGTACTTC

V: TRBV30
J: TRBJ2-3
size: few
length: 13
D: TRBD2
CDR3: CAQLAGGPDTQYF
DNA: TGTGCCCAACTAGCGGGGGGGCCGGATACGCAGTATTTT

V: TRBV6-2/TRBV6-3
J: TRBJ2-7
size: NA
length: 13
D: NA
CDR3: CASSRTGTYEQYF
DNA: TGTGCCAGCAGTCGGACCGGGACCTACGAGCAGTACTTC

V: TRBV7-2
J: TRBJ2-1
size: few
length: 14
D: NA
CDR3: CASSLARSSNEQFF
DNA: TGTGCCAGCAGCTTAGCGAGGTCCAGCAATGAGCAGTTCTTC

V: TRBV18
J: TRBJ2-6
size: NA
length: 18
D: NA
CDR3: CASSPLPASRSGANVLTF
DNA: TGTGCCAGCTCACCACTCCCGGCAAGCAGGTCGGGGGCCAACGTCCTGACTTTC

V: TRBV10-2
J: TRBJ1-5
size: NA
length: 14
D: NA
CDR3: CASSVSHLTDTQHF
DNA: TGCGCCAGCAGTGTGTCGCACCTTACAGATACGCAGCATTTT

V: TRBV7-2
J: TRBJ2-5
size: few
length: 16
D: TRBD2
CDR3: CASSLARGLAEETQYF
DNA: TGTGCCAGCAGCTTAGCCAGGGGACTAGCGGAAGAGACCCAGTACTTC

V: TRBV12-3/TRBV12-4
J: TRBJ1-3
size: NA
length: 16
D: NA
CDR3: CASSLAQADSGNTIYF
DNA: TGTGCCAGCAGTTTAGCGCAGGCGGATTCTGGAAACACCATATATTTT

V: TRBV3-1
J: TRBJ1-1
size: few
length: 15
D: NA
CDR3: CASSQAAKGDTEAFF
DNA: TGTGCCAGCAGCCAAGCAGCGAAGGGAGACACTGAAGCTTTCTTT

V: TRBV19
J: TRBJ1-1
size: NA
length: 15
D: NA
CDR3: CASSRGRDRNTEAFF
DNA: TGTGCCAGTAGTAGGGGCCGTGACAGGAACACTGAAGCTTTCTTT

V: TRBV7-3
J: TRBJ2-3
size: NA
length: 15
D: TRBD2
CDR3: CASSLTGGAIDTQYF
DNA: TGTGCCAGCAGCTTAACCGGGGGGGCCATAGATACGCAGTATTTT

V: TRBV5-1
J: TRBJ1-4
size: many
length: 16
D: TRBD1
CDR3: CASSLVQGQGNEKLFF
DNA: TGCGCCAGCAGCTTGGTTCAGGGACAGGGAAATGAAAAACTGTTTTTT

V: TRBV29-1
J: TRBJ2-5
size: NA
length: 13
D: NA
CDR3: CSATGWAQETQYF
DNA: TGCAGCGCCACAGGGTGGGCACAAGAGACCCAGTACTTC

V: TRBV5-1
J: TRBJ2-3
size: many
length: 15
D: NA
CDR3: CASSVQGSMTDTQYF
DNA: TGCGCCAGCAGCGTGCAGGGGTCGATGACAGATACGCAGTATTTT

V: TRBV7-9
J: TRBJ2-5
size: few
length: 13
D: TRBD2
CDR3: CASSRGLVLTQYF
DNA: TGTGCCAGCAGCCGCGGACTAGTATTAACCCAGTACTTC

V: TRBV20-1
J: TRBJ2-2
size: NA
length: 18
D: NA
CDR3: CSASPGRPPGTNTGELFF
DNA: TGCAGTGCTAGCCCCGGCCGGCCTCCTGGGACGAACACCGGGGAGCTGTTTTTT

V: TRBV7-9
J: TRBJ2-7
size: NA
length: 15
D: NA
CDR3: CASSLAGARAYEQYF
DNA: TGTGCCAGCAGCTTAGCGGGGGCTAGAGCGTACGAGCAGTACTTC

V: TRBV2
J: TRBJ2-3
size: NA
length: 11
D: NA
CDR3: CASSEFDTQYF
DNA: TGTGCCAGCAGTGAATTCGATACGCAGTATTTT

V: TRBV7-3
J: TRBJ1-1
size: many
length: 15
D: NA
CDR3: CASSLGGGMNTEAFF
DNA: TGTGCCAGCAGCTTAGGCGGGGGTATGAACACTGAAGCTTTCTTT

V: TRBV6-6
J: TRBJ1-5
size: few
length: 15
D: NA
CDR3: CASSSTGNSNQPQHF
DNA: TGTGCCAGCAGCTCAACAGGGAACAGCAATCAGCCCCAGCATTTT

V: TRBV4-3
J: TRBJ2-6
size: NA
length: 19
D: NA
CDR3: CASSQDWAGTYSGANVLTF
DNA: TGCGCCAGCAGCCAAGATTGGGCAGGGACCTATTCTGGGGCCAACGTCCTGACTTTC

V: TRBV2
J: TRBJ1-2
size: few
length: 13
D: NA
CDR3: CASSGDLNYGYTF
DNA: TGTGCCAGCAGTGGGGATTTGAACTATGGCTACACCTTC

V: TRBV3-1
J: TRBJ2-5
size: NA
length: 15
D: TRBD2
CDR3: CASSQRLAGQDAQYF
DNA: TGTGCCAGCAGCCAAAGGCTAGCGGGCCAGGACGCCCAGTACTTC

V: TRBV5-4
J: TRBJ1-4
size: NA
length: 15
D: TRBD1
CDR3: CASSLMGQGNEKLFF
DNA: TGTGCCAGCAGCTTGATGGGACAGGGAAATGAAAAACTGTTTTTT

V: TRBV6-5
J: TRBJ2-3
size: NA
length: 14
D: NA
CDR3: CASSYSRSTDTQYF
DNA: TGTGCCAGCAGTTACTCGCGTAGCACAGATACGCAGTATTTT

V: TRBV2
J: TRBJ2-5
size: few
length: 17
D: TRBD1
CDR3: CASSPAGVRQGSGTQYF
DNA: TGTGCCAGCAGTCCTGCTGGAGTTCGACAGGGATCTGGGACCCAGTACTTC

V: TRBV4-3
J: TRBJ1-2
size: many
length: 14
D: TRBD1
CDR3: CASSQEAGTGGYTF
DNA: TGCGCCAGCAGCCAAGAGGCCGGGACAGGAGGCTACACCTTC

V: TRBV12-3/TRBV12-4
J: TRBJ2-6
size: NA
length: 15
D: NA
CDR3: CASSSRVSGANVLTF
DNA: TGTGCCAGCAGTTCGAGAGTCTCTGGGGCCAACGTCCTGACTTTC

V: TRBV30
J: TRBJ2-7
size: NA
length: 13
D: TRBD1
CDR3: CARSQGVGVEQYF
DNA: TGTGCCAGATCGCAGGGGGTAGGGGTCGAGCAGTACTTC

V: TRBV12-3/TRBV12-4
J: TRBJ2-6
size: NA
length: 15
D: NA
CDR3: CASSQLASGANVLTF
DNA: TGTGCCAGCAGCCAGTTAGCCTCTGGGGCCAACGTCCTGACTTTC

V: TRBV20-1
J: TRBJ1-3
size: NA
length: 13
D: NA
CDR3: CSAREGSGNTIYF
DNA: TGCAGTGCTAGAGAGGGCTCTGGAAACACCATATATTTT

V: TRBV9
J: TRBJ2-1
size: many
length: 13
D: NA
CDR3: CASSLTQYNEQFF
DNA: TGTGCCAGCAGCCTTACCCAATACAATGAGCAGTTCTTC

V: TRBV7-9
J: TRBJ1-3
size: few
length: 14
D: TRBD1
CDR3: CASADREGGNTIYF
DNA: TGTGCCAGTGCGGACAGGGAGGGTGGAAACACCATATATTTT

V: TRBV7-2
J: TRBJ2-3
size: NA
length: 14
D: NA
CDR3: CASRIFSGTDTQYF
DNA: TGTGCCAGCAGAATCTTTAGCGGCACAGATACGCAGTATTTT